This TCR beta chain was sequenced during a study of T-cell reconstitution after alpha-beta-depleted transplantation in children. Study observations and caveats: It was reported that alpha-beta T cells came from several hundred expanded graft clones (about two months after transplant).

The library targeted TCRbeta and was prepared with unique molecular identifiers. TCRdb re-called the PCR reads with MiXCR, one entry per CDR3 protein. Of around 800,000 distinct CDR3 sequences listed, 16% were seen once; the top ten hold roughly 5%. Germline V gives CDR1 DFQATT, CDR2 SNEGSKA (reference sequence). CDR3 length: 15 residues. V lost 3 bases and J 4 bases, leaving 16 bases between the germline ends. This clonotype was counted at least ten times. What it binds is not known. Specimen: PBMCs, mostly from graft donor cells, collected 360 days after TCRalphabeta/CD19-depleted stem cell transplant. The receptor comes from a male patient younger than 18 who had a stem cell transplant for acute lymphoblastic leukemia, so the T cells may come from the graft donor. The V and J genes are TRBV20-1 and TRBJ2-1; a weak D match, TRBD2 (5 bases). Here the CDR3 DNA reads TGCAGTGCTAGTACCTTACTAGTAGTGTACAATGAGCAGTTCTTC. Amino acid sequence: CSASTLLVVYNEQFF.